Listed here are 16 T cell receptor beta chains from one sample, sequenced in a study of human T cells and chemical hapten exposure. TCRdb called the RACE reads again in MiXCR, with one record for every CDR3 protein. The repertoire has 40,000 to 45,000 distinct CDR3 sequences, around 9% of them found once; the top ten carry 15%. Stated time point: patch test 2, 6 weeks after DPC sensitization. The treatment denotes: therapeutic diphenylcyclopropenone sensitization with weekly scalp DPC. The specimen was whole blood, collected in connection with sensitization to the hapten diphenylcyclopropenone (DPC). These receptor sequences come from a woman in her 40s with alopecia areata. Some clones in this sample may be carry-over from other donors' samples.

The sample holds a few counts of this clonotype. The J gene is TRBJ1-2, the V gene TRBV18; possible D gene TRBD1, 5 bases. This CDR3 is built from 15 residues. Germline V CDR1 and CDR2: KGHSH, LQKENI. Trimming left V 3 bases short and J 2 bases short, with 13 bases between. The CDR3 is CASSPNRDGNYGYTF. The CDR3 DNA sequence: TGTGCCAGCTCACCGAATCGGGACGGAAACTATGGCTACACCTTC. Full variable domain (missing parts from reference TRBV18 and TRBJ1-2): NAGVMQNPRHLVRRRGQEARLRCSPMKGHSHVYWYRQLPEEGLKFMVYLQKENIIDESGMPKERFSAEFPKEGPSILRIQQVVRGDSAAYFCASSPNRDGNYGYTFGSGTRLTVV.

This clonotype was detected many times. CDR3 sequence reads: CASSLGFGNQPQHF. In nucleotides, the CDR3 is TGTGCCAGCAGCTTAGGATTCGGCAATCAGCCCCAGCATTTT. The rearrangement uses TRBV7-9 and TRBJ1-5; D call uncertain. Trimming pared 1 base from V and 2 bases from J, leaving 6 bases between. Germline assignment: CDR1 SEHNR and CDR2 FQNEAQ (reference sequence). CDR3 size: 14 residues.

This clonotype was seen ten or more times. CDR3 in DNA: TGTGCCAGCAGTTACACCCTTAATGAAAAACTGTTTTTT. Its protein product is CASSYTLNEKLFF. The V call is TRBV6-5, the J call TRBJ1-4, with D unresolved. V lost 2 bases, J lost 4 bases, and 5 bases lay in between. Germline CDR1 and CDR2: MNHEY and SVGAGI. The CDR3 has 13 residues.

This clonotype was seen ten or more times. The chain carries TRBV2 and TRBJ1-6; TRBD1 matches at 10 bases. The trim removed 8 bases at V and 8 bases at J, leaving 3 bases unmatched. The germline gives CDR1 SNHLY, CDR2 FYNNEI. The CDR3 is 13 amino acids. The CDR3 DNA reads TGTGCCAGCCACGGGACAGGGGATTCACCCCTCCACTTT. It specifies CASHGTGDSPLHF.

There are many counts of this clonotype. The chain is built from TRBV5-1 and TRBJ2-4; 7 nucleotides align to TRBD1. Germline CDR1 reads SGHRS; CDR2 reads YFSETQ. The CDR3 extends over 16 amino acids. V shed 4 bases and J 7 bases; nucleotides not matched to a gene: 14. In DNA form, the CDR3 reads TGCGCCAGCAGCCCCACTACGGGACAGAGAACGAACATTCAGTACTTC. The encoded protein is CASSPTTGQRTNIQYF. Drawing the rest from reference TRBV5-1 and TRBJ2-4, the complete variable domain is KAGVTQTPRYLIKTRGQQVTLSCSPISGHRSVSWYQQTPGQGLQFLFEYFSETQRNKGNFPGRFSGRQFSNSRSEMNVSTLELGDSALYLCASSPTTGQRTNIQYFGAGTRLSVL.

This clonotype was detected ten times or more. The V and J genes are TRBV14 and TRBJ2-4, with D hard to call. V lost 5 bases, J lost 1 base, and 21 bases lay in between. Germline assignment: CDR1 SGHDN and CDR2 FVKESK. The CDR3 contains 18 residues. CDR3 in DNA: TGTGCCAGCAGCTATCAGGCACTAAGCGTTGGGGCCAAAAACATTCAGTACTTC. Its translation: CASSYQALSVGAKNIQYF.

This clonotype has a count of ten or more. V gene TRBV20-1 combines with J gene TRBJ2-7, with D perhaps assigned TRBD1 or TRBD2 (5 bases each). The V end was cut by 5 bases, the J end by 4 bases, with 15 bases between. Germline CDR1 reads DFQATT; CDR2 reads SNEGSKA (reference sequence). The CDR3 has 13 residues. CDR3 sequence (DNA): TGCAGTGCTGGGACCCAAACTCTGTACGAGCAGTACTTC. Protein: CSAGTQTLYEQYF.

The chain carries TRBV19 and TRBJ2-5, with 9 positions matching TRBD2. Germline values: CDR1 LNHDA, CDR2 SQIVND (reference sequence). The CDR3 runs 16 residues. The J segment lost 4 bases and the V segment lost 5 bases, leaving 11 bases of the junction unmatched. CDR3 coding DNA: TGTGCCAGTAGTCTTCAAGCGGGGGGCTTTGGAGAGACCCAGTACTTC. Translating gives CASSLQAGGFGETQYF.

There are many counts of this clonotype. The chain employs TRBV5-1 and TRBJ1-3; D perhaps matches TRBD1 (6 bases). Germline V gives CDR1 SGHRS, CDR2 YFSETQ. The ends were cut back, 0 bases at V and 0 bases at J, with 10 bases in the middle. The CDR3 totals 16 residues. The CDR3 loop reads CASSLVQGNSGNTIYF. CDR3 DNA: TGCGCCAGCAGCTTGGTCCAGGGGAACTCTGGAAACACCATATATTTT.

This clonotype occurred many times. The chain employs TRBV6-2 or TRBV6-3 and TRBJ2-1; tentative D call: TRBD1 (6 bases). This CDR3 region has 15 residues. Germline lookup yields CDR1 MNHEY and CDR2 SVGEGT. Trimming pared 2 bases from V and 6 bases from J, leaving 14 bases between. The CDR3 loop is CASSYPKRQANEQFF. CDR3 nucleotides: TGTGCCAGCAGTTACCCTAAGCGACAGGCCAATGAGCAGTTCTTC.

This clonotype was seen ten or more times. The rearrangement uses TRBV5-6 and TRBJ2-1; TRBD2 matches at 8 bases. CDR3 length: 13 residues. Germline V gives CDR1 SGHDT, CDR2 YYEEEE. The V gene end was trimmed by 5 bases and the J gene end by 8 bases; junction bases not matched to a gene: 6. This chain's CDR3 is CASSSGETDEQFF. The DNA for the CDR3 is TGTGCCAGCAGTAGCGGGGAGACGGATGAGCAGTTCTTC. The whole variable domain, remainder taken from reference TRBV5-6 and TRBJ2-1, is DAGVTQSPTHLIKTRGQQVTLRCSPKSGHDTVSWYQQALGQGPQFIFQYYEEEERQRGNFPDRFSGHQFPNYSSELNVNALLLGDSALYLCASSSGETDEQFFGPGTRLTVL.

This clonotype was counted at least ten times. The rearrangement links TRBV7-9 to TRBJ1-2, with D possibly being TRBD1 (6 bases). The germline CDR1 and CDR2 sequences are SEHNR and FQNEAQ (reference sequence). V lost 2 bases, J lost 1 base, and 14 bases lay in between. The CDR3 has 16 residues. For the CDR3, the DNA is TGTGCCAGCAGCTTAATGGGGGCAGAAGTTAACTATGGCTACACCTTC. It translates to CASSLMGAEVNYGYTF.

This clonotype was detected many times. The CDR3 nucleotides are TGTGCCAGCAGCGTAGTTGGGTTACTAGATACGCAGTATTTT. It translates to CASSVVGLLDTQYF. The chain is built from TRBV9 and TRBJ2-3, with unresolved D. The germline gives CDR1 SGDLS, CDR2 YYNGEE. The CDR3 length is 14 residues. The V end was cut by 0 bases, the J end by 5 bases, with 10 bases between.

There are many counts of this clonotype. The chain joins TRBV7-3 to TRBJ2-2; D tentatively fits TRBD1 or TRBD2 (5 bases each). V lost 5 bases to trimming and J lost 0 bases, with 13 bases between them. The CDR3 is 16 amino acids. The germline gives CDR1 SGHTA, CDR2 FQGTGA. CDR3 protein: CASSPGGGANTGELFF. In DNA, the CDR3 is TGTGCCAGCAGCCCTGGGGGTGGGGCGAACACCGGGGAGCTGTTTTTT.

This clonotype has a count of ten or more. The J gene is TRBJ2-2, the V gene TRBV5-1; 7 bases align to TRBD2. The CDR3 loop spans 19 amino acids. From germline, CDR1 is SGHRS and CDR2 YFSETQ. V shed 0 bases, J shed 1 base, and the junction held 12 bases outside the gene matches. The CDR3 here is CASSLEGSQASGNTGELFF. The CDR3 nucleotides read TGCGCCAGCAGCTTGGAAGGAAGCCAAGCTAGCGGGAACACCGGGGAGCTGTTTTTT.

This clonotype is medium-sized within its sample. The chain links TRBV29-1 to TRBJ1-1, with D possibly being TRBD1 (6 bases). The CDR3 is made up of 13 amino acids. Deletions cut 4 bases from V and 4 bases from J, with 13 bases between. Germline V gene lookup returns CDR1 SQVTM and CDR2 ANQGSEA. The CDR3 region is CSVGMGAITEAFF. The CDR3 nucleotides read TGCAGCGTTGGAATGGGGGCGATCACTGAAGCTTTCTTT.